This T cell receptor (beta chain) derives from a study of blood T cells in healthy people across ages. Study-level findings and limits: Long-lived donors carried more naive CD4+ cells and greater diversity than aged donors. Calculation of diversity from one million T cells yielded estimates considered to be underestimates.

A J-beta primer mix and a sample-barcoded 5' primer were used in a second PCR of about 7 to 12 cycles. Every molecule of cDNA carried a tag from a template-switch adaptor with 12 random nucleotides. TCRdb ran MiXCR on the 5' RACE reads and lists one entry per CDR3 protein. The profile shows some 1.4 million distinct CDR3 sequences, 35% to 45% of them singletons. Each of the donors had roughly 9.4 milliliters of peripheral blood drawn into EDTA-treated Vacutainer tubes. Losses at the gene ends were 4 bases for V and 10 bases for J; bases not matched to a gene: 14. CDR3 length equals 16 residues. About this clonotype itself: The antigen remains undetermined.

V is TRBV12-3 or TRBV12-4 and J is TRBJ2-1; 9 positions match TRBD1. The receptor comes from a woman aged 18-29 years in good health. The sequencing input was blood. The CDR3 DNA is TGTGCCAGCAGTTCTTCCTCCGGGACAGGGTCGCGAGAGCAGTTCTTC. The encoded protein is CASSSSSGTGSREQFF.